One and the same sample provided the 23 T cell receptor beta chains below, sequenced in a study of cytomegalovirus exposure and HLA in healthy donors. Amplification used 60 Vbeta primers and 13 Jbeta primers. Profiled with immunoSEQ multiplex PCR; TCRdb holds only in-frame clones, not every one. Of around 90,000 clones listed, 62% are singletons. Sample: PBMCs. The receptors come from a woman aged 25 to 39 in good health and CMV-seropositive.

The chain has TRBV7-2 and TRBJ2-1; 10 nucleotides agree with TRBD2. Germline CDR1 is SGHTA and CDR2 is FQGNSA. V was pared by 1 base and J by 7 bases, with 7 bases of the junction left unmatched. CDR3 length: 16 amino acids. The CDR3 is CASSLGVSGGQNEQFF. CDR3 in DNA: TGTGCCAGCAGCTTAGGAGTTAGCGGGGGGCAAAATGAGCAGTTCTTC.

This sequence joins TRBV27 and TRBJ1-5; D perhaps matches TRBD1 (5 bases). Trimming left V 7 bases short and J 5 bases short, with 18 bases between. CDR1 and CDR2 (germline): MNHEY, SMNVEV (reference sequence). The CDR3 is made up of 15 amino acids. CDR3: CASTLRGVVDQPQHF. CDR3 nucleotides: TGTGCCAGCACGCTCCGGGGGGTCGTGGATCAGCCCCAGCATTTT.

The sample holds one count of this clone. V usage is TRBV7-2 and J usage is TRBJ1-2; tentative D call: TRBD1 (6 bases). This CDR3 contains 14 residues. Deletions cut 5 bases from V and 4 bases from J, with 14 bases between. Germline loops: CDR1 SGHTA, CDR2 FQGNSA. CDR3 sequence reads: CASSPQGQSYGYTF. In nucleotides, the CDR3 is TGTGCCAGCAGCCCACAAGGACAGTCCTATGGCTACACCTTC.

This clone was observed a handful of times. The rearrangement links TRBV6-6 to TRBJ1-2; D not certain. The CDR3 sequence is 13 residues long. V was pared by 4 bases and J by 3 bases, with 9 bases between. Germline-derived CDR1 and CDR2 are MNHNY and SVGAGI (reference sequence). CDR3 residues: CASSLGRDYGYTF. The CDR3, as DNA: TGTGCCAGCAGTTTAGGGAGGGACTATGGCTACACCTTC.

The chain has TRBV20-1 and TRBJ1-2; D ambiguous. CDR3 size: 11 residues. Per the germline V gene, CDR1 is DFQATT and CDR2 is SNEGSKA (reference sequence). V lost 3 bases to trimming and J lost 5 bases, with 7 bases between them. The CDR3: CSASSLYGYTF. The CDR3 DNA follows: TGCAGTGCTAGTTCTCTGTATGGCTACACCTTC.

The sample holds a few counts of this clone. The chain joins TRBV5-1 to TRBJ2-1; 13 nucleotides line up with TRBD2. The CDR3 is 16 residues long. Germline assignment: CDR1 SGHRS and CDR2 YFSETQ. The trim removed 0 bases at V and 9 bases at J, leaving 6 bases unmatched. The CDR3 DNA reads TGCGCCAGCAGCTTGGCGGGACTAGCGGGGAGGAGTGAGCAGTTCTTC. Translation gives CASSLAGLAGRSEQFF.

J is TRBJ2-7 and V is TRBV7-8; tentatively, D is TRBD1 (6 bases). The CDR3 totals 13 residues. Germline assignment: CDR1 SGHVS and CDR2 FQNEAQ. V lost 5 bases and J lost 3, with 11 bases in between. The CDR3 loop is CASSPSDSYEQYF. The CDR3 DNA is TGTGCCAGCAGCCCCTCGGACAGCTACGAGCAGTACTTC.

The chain employs TRBV9 and TRBJ1-6; 8 bases map to TRBD1. This CDR3 contains 14 residues. The junction had 7 bases not matched to a gene; V was cut back by 3 bases and J by 11 bases. Germline values: CDR1 SGDLS, CDR2 YYNGEE. The CDR3 region is CASSDDRGRTPLHF. The CDR3 nucleotides read TGTGCCAGCAGCGACGACAGGGGTAGAACACCCCTCCACTTT.

This clone was counted a few times. The chain has TRBV30 and TRBJ1-2, with D maybe TRBD1 (5 bases). Germline CDR1 and CDR2: GTSNPN and SVGIG (reference sequence). This CDR3 spans 13 amino acids. V was pared by 8 bases and J by 4 bases, with 17 bases between. The CDR3 loop is CARLGGKSYGYTF. In DNA form, the CDR3 reads TGTGCCCGCCTCGGGGGGAAGAGCTATGGCTACACCTTC.

Here the CDR3 DNA reads TGTGCTAGTGGTTTGCCCCTCAGCGGAGGGAATGAGCAGTTCTTC. Protein sequence: CASGLPLSGGNEQFF. V is TRBV12-5 and J is TRBJ2-1, with D possibly matching TRBD2 (6 bases). Trimming pared 2 bases from V and 7 bases from J, leaving 15 bases between. The CDR3 is made up of 15 amino acids. The V gene's germline CDR1 is LGHNT and CDR2 FRNRAP.

The count of this clone is one. J is TRBJ2-7 and V is TRBV10-1, with D perhaps matching TRBD1 (6 bases). CDR1 and CDR2 (germline): WNHNN, SYGVQD (reference sequence). Deletions cut 0 bases from V and 6 bases from J, with 12 bases between. There are 14 residues in the CDR3. The CDR3 reads CASSESPGVIEQYF. The CDR3 bases are TGCGCCAGCAGTGAGTCGCCAGGGGTGATCGAGCAGTACTTC.

V gene TRBV5-4 combines with J gene TRBJ1-2, with a weak D call TRBD1 (6 bases). The germline V gene has CDR1 SGHNT and CDR2 YYREEE (reference sequence). The CDR3 consists of 13 residues. The V end lost 5 bases, the J end lost 4 bases, and 12 bases lay between the germline ends. CDR3 amino acids: CASRLTGIYGYTF. The CDR3, as DNA: TGTGCCAGCAGACTTACAGGGATCTATGGCTACACCTTC.

CDR3: CASRRGLGETQYF. CDR3 coding DNA: TGTGCCAGTAGGAGGGGACTAGGAGAGACCCAGTACTTC. This chain connects TRBV19 to TRBJ2-5; 8 bases fit TRBD2. This CDR3 is built from 13 residues. The V gene's germline CDR1 is LNHDA and CDR2 SQIVND (reference sequence). The V and J ends lost 6 bases and 4 bases, in that order; junction bases with no gene match: 4.

V gene TRBV19 combines with J gene TRBJ1-4; D remains ambiguous. The CDR3 contains 15 residues. Germline-derived CDR1 and CDR2 are LNHDA and SQIVND (reference sequence). V was pared by 4 bases and J by 8 bases, with 17 bases between. CDR3 region: CASSKVGAKREKLFF. Written as DNA, the CDR3 is TGTGCCAGTAGTAAGGTGGGAGCAAAGCGGGAAAAACTGTTTTTT.

The chain uses TRBV4-3 and TRBJ2-5, with a possible D match to TRBD2 (5 bases). Trimming took off 0 bases at V and 2 bases at J, with 10 bases between the two ends. CDR3 length: 15 residues. Per germline, CDR1 LGHNA and CDR2 YSLEER. CDR3 in DNA: TGCGCCAGCAGCCAAGACTTCGGGATACAAGAGACCCAGTACTTC. Residues: CASSQDFGIQETQYF.

The genes are TRBV7-9 and TRBJ2-7; 11 positions match TRBD2. The CDR3 spans 15 residues. With 5 bases clipped from V and 3 bases from J, the junction kept 6 bases outside the gene matches. Germline assignment: CDR1 SEHNR and CDR2 FQNEAQ (reference sequence). DNA for the CDR3: TGTGCCAGCAGCCGAACTAGCGGGGGAAACTACGAGCAGTACTTC. This encodes CASSRTSGGNYEQYF.

V gene TRBV5-8 combines with J gene TRBJ2-1; TRBD2 matches 8 bases. The V segment lost 5 bases and the J segment 6 bases; nucleotides outside the gene matches: 13. Germline CDR1 reads SGHTS; CDR2 reads YDEGEE. CDR3 length: 16 amino acids. The CDR3 reads CASRHTRGGRGNEQFF. DNA for the CDR3: TGTGCCAGCAGACACACCCGGGGGGGCCGTGGCAATGAGCAGTTCTTC.

This rearrangement joins TRBV19 to TRBJ2-6, with 7 bases identical to TRBD2. The CDR3 loop spans 13 amino acids. The germline CDR1 and CDR2 sequences are LNHDA and SQIVND (reference sequence). Germline trimming cut 3 bases from V and 9 bases from J; bases unmatched to any gene: 2. The CDR3 region is CASSIGGYNVLTF. The CDR3 DNA is TGTGCCAGTAGTATCGGGGGGTACAACGTCCTGACTTTC.

The chain uses TRBV18 and TRBJ2-3; 12 bases agree with TRBD2. Losses at the gene ends were 3 bases for V and 4 bases for J; bases not matched to a gene: 8. The CDR3 covers 17 residues. Per the germline V gene, CDR1 is KGHSH and CDR2 is LQKENI. The CDR3 sequence is CASSPPLAGGRADTQYF. The CDR3 bases are TGTGCCAGCTCACCCCCTCTAGCGGGGGGGCGGGCAGATACGCAGTATTTT.

This chain links TRBV9 with TRBJ1-2; 10 positions agree with TRBD1. Germline CDR1 and CDR2: SGDLS and YYNGEE. The CDR3 covers 14 residues. The ends lost 4 bases at V and 5 bases at J; junction bases unmatched: 5. In DNA form, the CDR3 reads TGTGCCAGCAGCCCGCCGGGACAGGGGTATGGCTACACCTTC. It specifies CASSPPGQGYGYTF.

This clone was seen a few times. The genes are TRBV12-5 and TRBJ1-1, with D possibly being TRBD1 (5 bases). CDR1 and CDR2 (germline): LGHNT, FRNRAP. V gave up 5 bases and J gave up 0 bases, with 16 bases separating them. The CDR3 has 16 residues. CDR3 protein: CASGVGVGGVNTEAFF. The DNA of the CDR3 is TGTGCTAGTGGTGTTGGGGTCGGGGGGGTGAACACTGAAGCTTTCTTT.

This chain connects TRBV28 to TRBJ1-5; TRBD1 matches 8 bases. Germline-derived CDR1 and CDR2 are MDHEN and SYDVKM. V gave up 7 bases and J gave up 5 bases; unmatched junction bases: 7. The CDR3 contains 14 residues. The CDR3 loop reads CASNTGTGYQPQHF. As DNA, the CDR3 is TGTGCCAGCAATACCGGGACAGGTTATCAGCCCCAGCATTTT. Looking up the rest from reference TRBV28 and TRBJ1-5 gives the full variable domain: DVKVTQSSRYLVKRTGEKVFLECVQDMDHENMFWYRQDPGLGLRLIYFSYDVKMKEKGDIPEGYSVSREKKERFSLILESASTNQTSMYLCASNTGTGYQPQHFGDGTRLSIL.

This clone was seen a few times. V and J are TRBV5-8 and TRBJ2-7; 8 bases align to TRBD1. Per germline, CDR1 SGHTS and CDR2 YDEGEE. V gave up 0 bases and J gave up 5 bases; unmatched junction bases: 7. The CDR3 has 15 residues. As DNA, the CDR3 is TGTGCCAGCAGCTTGGAGCAGGGGGCGAGGCACGAGCAGTACTTC. Amino acid sequence: CASSLEQGARHEQYF. Full variable domain (outside the CDR3, taken from reference TRBV5-8 and TRBJ2-7): EAGVTQSPTHLIKTRGQQATLRCSPISGHTSVYWYQQALGLGLQFLLWYDEGEERNRGNFPPRFSGRQFPNYSSELNVNALELEDSALYLCASSLEQGARHEQYFGPGTRLTVT.